This T cell receptor (beta chain) emerged from a study of response to subunit inactivated influenza vaccine (dated by TCRdb to 2016 to 2019). In the study overall: Deep quantitative T cell receptor repertoire profiling was used in the study to track responses to a trivalent subunit inactivated influenza vaccine.

About this clonotype: No antigen is known for it. It has no much larger one-base neighbor in the sample; base qualities were not kept.

Inclusive of the bounding cysteine and phenylalanine, the CDR3 is 15 residues long. The CDR3 DNA has 45 bases and is translated from base 1. The germline V gene (reference sequence) sets CDR1 to DFQATT and CDR2 to SNEGSKA. Trimming takes 6 bases off V and 1 base off J; junction bases not matched to a gene: 9. Study-level results and caveats: The authors proposed that each seasonal influenza vaccination may bring in only a limited number of new T cells.

Libraries came from RT-PCR. Sequencing instrument: Illumina HiSeq 2500. TCRdb cleaned the public reads at Q25 with fastp, built clones with MiXCR and kept in-frame beta chains. Entries that share a CDR3 protein sequence are merged under the most common genes and DNA. The sample table holds hundreds of thousands of distinct CDR3 sequences, of which 6% to 9% were seen once. Together, the top ten hold about an eighth of the sample. The chain is made from TRBV20-1 and TRBJ2-3; 8 of the junction bases match TRBD2. Material: PBMCs from blood, obtained less than 25 months after vaccination. This receptor was taken from a man in his fifties or sixties who received an inactivated influenza vaccine. Donor details come from another sample of the same person, matched by shared clones. The sequenced DNA: TGCAGTGCCACCGGGAGGGGTTTCGGCACAGATACGCAGTATTTT. This translates into CSATGRGFGTDTQYF.